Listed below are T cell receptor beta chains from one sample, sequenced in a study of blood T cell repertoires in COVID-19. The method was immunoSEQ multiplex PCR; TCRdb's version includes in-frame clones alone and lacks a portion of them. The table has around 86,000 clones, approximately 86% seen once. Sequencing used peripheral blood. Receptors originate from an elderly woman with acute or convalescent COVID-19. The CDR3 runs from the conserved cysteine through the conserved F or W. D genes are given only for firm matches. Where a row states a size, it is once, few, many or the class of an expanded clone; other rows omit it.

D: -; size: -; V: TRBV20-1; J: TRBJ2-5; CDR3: CSASARGWETQYF; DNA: TGCAGTGCTAGTGCCAGGGGTTGGGAGACCCAGTACTTC
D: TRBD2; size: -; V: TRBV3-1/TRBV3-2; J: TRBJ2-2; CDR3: CASSQGGLAWRDTGELFF; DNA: TGTGCCAGCAGCCAGGGCGGACTAGCGTGGCGGGACACCGGGGAGCTGTTTTTT
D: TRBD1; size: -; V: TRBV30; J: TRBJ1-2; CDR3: CAWSVQGNGYTF; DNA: TGTGCCTGGAGTGTACAGGGGAATGGCTACACCTTC
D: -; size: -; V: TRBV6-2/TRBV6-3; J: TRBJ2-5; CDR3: CASSYPQETQYF; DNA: TGTGCCAGCAGTTACCCGCAAGAGACCCAGTACTTC
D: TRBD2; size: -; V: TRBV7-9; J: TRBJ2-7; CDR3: CASSSSGSGEQYF; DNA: TGTGCCAGCAGCAGTAGCGGGAGTGGCGAGCAGTACTTC
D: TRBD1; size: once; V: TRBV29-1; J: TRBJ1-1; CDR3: CSVGTGGAFF; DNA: TGCAGCGTTGGGACAGGGGGAGCTTTCTTT
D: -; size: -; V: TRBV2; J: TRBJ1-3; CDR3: CASSRQANSGNTIYF; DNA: TGTGCCAGCTCCAGACAGGCGAACTCTGGAAACACCATATATTTT
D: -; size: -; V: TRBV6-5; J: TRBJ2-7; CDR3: CASSLYYGGSNEQYF; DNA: TGTGCCAGCAGTCTCTATTACGGAGGGTCGAACGAGCAGTACTTC
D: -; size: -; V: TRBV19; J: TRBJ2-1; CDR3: CASSKESSYNEQFF; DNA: TGTGCCAGTAGTAAAGAGAGCTCCTACAATGAGCAGTTCTTC
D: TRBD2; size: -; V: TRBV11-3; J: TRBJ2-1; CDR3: CASSIGLAGDGEQFF; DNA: TGTGCCAGCAGCATTGGACTAGCGGGAGATGGTGAGCAGTTCTTC
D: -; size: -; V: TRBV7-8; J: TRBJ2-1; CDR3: CASSPPGAEQFF; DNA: TGTGCCAGCAGCCCACCTGGGGCCGAGCAGTTCTTC
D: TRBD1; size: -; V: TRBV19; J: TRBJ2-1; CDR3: CASSWDSYYNEQFF; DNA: TGTGCCAGTAGCTGGGACAGCTACTACAATGAGCAGTTCTTC
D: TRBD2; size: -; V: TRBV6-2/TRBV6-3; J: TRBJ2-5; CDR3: CASSFRDYQVQETQYF; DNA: TGTGCCAGCAGTTTCCGGGACTACCAAGTCCAAGAGACCCAGTACTTC
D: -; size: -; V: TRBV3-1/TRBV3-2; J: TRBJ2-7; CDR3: CASSPTGTPIYEQYF; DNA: TGTGCCAGCAGCCCGACAGGGACTCCAATATACGAGCAGTACTTC
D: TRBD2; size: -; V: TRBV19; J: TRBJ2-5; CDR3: CASSTGLAGGLETQYF; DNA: TGTGCCAGTAGTACGGGACTAGCGGGAGGTCTAGAGACCCAGTACTTC
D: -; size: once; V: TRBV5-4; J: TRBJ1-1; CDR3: CASSLPWGRTTEAFF; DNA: TGTGCCAGCAGCCTACCTTGGGGAAGGACTACTGAAGCTTTCTTT
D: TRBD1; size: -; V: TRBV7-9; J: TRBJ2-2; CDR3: CASSYGQGMAGELFF; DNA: TGTGCCAGCAGCTACGGACAGGGAATGGCCGGGGAGCTGTTTTTT
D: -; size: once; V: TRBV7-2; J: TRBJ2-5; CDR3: CASSLVSTNQETQYF; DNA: TGTGCCAGCAGCTTAGTCTCGACTAACCAAGAGACCCAGTACTTC
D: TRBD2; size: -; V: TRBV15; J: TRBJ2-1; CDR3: CATSRVQGAGARNEQFF; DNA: TGTGCCACCAGCAGAGTACAAGGAGCGGGAGCGCGCAATGAGCAGTTCTTC
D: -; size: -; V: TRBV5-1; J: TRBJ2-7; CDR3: CASNLGAKDEQYF; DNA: TGCGCCAGCAACCTGGGGGCGAAGGACGAGCAGTACTTC
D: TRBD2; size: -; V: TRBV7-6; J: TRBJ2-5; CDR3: CASSLAGGLAGVGETQYF; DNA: TGTGCCAGCAGCTTAGCGGGGGGACTAGCGGGAGTGGGGGAGACCCAGTACTTC
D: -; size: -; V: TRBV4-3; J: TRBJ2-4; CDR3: CASSQSAIGVDRPPQAKNIQYF; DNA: TGCGCCAGCAGCCAGTCTGCTATTGGGGTAGACAGACCTCCCCAAGCCAAAAACATTCAGTACTTC
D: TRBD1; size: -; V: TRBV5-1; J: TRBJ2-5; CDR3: CASSPRPPGQGLETQYF; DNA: TGCGCCAGCAGCCCACGCCCTCCGGGACAGGGATTAGAGACCCAGTACTTC
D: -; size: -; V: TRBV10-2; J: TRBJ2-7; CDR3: CASSSGSTYEQYF; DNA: TGCGCCAGCAGTAGCGGGTCAACCTACGAGCAGTACTTC
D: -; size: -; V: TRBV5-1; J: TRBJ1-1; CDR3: CASSRGHSRDEAFF; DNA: TGCGCCAGCAGCCGTGGACACTCCAGAGATGAAGCTTTCTTT
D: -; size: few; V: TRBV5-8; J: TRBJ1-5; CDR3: CASIGKYRGNQPQHF; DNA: TGTGCCAGCATCGGTAAATACAGGGGCAATCAGCCCCAGCATTTT
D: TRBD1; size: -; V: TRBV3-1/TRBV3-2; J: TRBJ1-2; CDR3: CASSQDRGLGYTF; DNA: TGTGCCAGCAGCCAAGATAGGGGGCTTGGCTACACCTTC
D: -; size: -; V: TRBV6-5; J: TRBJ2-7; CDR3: CASNKGQPYEQYF; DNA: TGTGCCAGCAATAAAGGACAGCCCTACGAGCAGTACTTC
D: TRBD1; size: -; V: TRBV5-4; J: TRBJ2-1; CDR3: CASSLDRGSYNEQFF; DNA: TGTGCCAGCAGCTTGGACAGGGGGTCCTACAATGAGCAGTTCTTC
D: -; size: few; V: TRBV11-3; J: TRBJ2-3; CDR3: CASSLGGTSTDTQYF; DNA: TGTGCCAGCAGCTTAGGCGGGACTAGCACAGATACGCAGTATTTT
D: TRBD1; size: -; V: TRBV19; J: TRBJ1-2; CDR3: CASTLGQGHYGYTF; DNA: TGTGCCAGTACCCTTGGACAGGGACATTATGGCTACACCTTC
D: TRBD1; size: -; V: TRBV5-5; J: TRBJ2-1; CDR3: CASSVGTGPYNEQFF; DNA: TGTGCCAGCAGCGTTGGGACAGGGCCCTACAATGAGCAGTTCTTC
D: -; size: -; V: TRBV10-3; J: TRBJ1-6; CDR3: CAISARGQDSPLHF; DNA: TGTGCCATCAGTGCTAGGGGCCAGGATTCACCCCTCCACTTT
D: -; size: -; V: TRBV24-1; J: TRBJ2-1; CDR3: CATSGIQGSGSGYNEQFF; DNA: TGTGCCACCAGTGGGATACAGGGGAGCGGGAGTGGCTACAATGAGCAGTTCTTC
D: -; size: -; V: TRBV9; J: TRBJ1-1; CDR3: CASSVDLRNTEAFF; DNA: TGTGCCAGCAGCGTAGACCTAAGGAACACTGAAGCTTTCTTT
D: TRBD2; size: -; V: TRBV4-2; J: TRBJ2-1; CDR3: CASSQHTSGSYNEQFF; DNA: TGTGCCAGCAGCCAACATACTAGCGGCTCCTACAATGAGCAGTTCTTC
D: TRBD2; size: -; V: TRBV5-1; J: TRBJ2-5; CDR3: CASSSALAGGSETQYF; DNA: TGCGCCAGCAGCTCAGCCCTAGCGGGAGGTAGCGAGACCCAGTACTTC
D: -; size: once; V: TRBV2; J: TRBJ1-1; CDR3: CASSGRHTEAFF; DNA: TGTGCCAGCAGTGGGAGGCACACTGAAGCTTTCTTT
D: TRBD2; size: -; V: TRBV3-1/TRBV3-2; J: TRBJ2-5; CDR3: CASSPGTSGGVAQYF; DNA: TGTGCCAGCAGTCCAGGGACTAGCGGTGGGGTGGCCCAGTACTTC
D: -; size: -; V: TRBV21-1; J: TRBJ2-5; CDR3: CARTDRQQETQYF; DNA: TGTGCCAGGACCGACAGGCAGCAAGAGACCCAGTACTTC
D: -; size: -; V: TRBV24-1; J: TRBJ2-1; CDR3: CATSGGRGLGNEQFF; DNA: TGTGCCACCAGCGGTGGGCGGGGCTTGGGAAATGAGCAGTTCTTC
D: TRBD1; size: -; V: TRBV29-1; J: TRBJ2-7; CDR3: CSVTTGTGVDEQYF; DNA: TGCAGCGTTACCACCGGGACAGGGGTCGACGAGCAGTACTTC
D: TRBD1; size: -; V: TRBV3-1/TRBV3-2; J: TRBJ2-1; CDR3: CASSQKNTGQYYNEQFF; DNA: TGTGCCAGCAGCCAGAAAAATACGGGACAGTACTACAATGAGCAGTTCTTC
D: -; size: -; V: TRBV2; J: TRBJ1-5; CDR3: CASGRDTNQPQHF; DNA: TGTGCCAGCGGGAGGGACACAAATCAGCCCCAGCATTTT
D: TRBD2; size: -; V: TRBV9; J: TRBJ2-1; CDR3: CASSVGGRAFDEQFF; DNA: TGTGCCAGCAGCGTAGGCGGGAGGGCTTTCGATGAGCAGTTCTTC
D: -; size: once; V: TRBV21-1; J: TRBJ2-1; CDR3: CASSKESGTSGSSSYNEQFF; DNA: TGTGCCAGCAGCAAAGAGAGTGGGACTAGCGGGAGCAGCTCCTACAATGAGCAGTTCTTC
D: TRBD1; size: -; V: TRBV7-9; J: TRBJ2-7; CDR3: CASSLGTASSYEQYF; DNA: TGTGCCAGCAGCCTCGGGACAGCCAGCTCCTACGAGCAGTACTTC
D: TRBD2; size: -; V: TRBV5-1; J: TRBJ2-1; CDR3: CASSWGSGGYNEQFF; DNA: TGCGCCAGCAGCTGGGGTAGCGGGGGTTACAATGAGCAGTTCTTC
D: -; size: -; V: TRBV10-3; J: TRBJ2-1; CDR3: CAISESGSEQFF; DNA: TGTGCCATCAGTGAGTCTGGGAGTGAGCAGTTCTTC
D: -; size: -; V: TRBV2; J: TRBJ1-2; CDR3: CASRKEGPLGYTF; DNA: TGTGCCAGCAGAAAGGAGGGGCCCCTTGGCTACACCTTC
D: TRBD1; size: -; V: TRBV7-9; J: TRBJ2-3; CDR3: CASSLIGRGLDTQYF; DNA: TGTGCCAGCAGCTTAATTGGTAGGGGGCTGGATACGCAGTATTTT